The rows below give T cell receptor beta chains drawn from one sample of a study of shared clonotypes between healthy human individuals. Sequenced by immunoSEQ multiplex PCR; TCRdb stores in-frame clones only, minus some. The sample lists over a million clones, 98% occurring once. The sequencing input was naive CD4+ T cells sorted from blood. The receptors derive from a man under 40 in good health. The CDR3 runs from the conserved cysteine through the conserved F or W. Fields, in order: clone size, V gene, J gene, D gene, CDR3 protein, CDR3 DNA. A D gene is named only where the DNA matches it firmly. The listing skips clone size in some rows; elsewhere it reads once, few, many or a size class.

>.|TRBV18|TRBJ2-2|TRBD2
CASSPLVAGGLQGELFF
TGTGCCAGCTCACCGTTGGTAGCGGGAGGCCTCCAAGGGGAGCTGTTTTTT
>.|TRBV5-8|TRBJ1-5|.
CASSSDSPTDYSNQPQHF
TGTGCCAGCAGCTCCGACTCCCCGACAGACTATAGCAATCAGCCCCAGCATTTT
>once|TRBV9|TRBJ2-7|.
CASSVGGNRLWNEQYF
TGTGCCAGCAGCGTAGGAGGGAACCGCTTGTGGAACGAGCAGTACTTC
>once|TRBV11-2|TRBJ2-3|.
CASSSPTRTDTQYF
TGTGCCAGCAGCTCTCCGACCCGCACAGATACGCAGTATTTT
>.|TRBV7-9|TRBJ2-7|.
CASSFSALRSSYEQYF
TGTGCCAGCAGCTTCTCTGCCCTAAGGAGCTCCTACGAGCAGTACTTC
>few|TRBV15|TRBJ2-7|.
CATSRDGSPYEQYF
TGTGCCACCAGCAGAGATGGGAGTCCCTACGAGCAGTACTTC
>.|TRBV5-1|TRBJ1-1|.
CASSLRGQNTEAFF
TGCGCCAGCAGCTTGAGAGGCCAGAACACTGAAGCTTTCTTT
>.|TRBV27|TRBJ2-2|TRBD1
CASARDRGTGELFF
TGTGCCAGCGCACGGGACAGGGGAACCGGGGAGCTGTTTTTT
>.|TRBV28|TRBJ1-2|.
CASRTQGYNGYTF
TGTGCCAGCAGAACACAGGGTTATAATGGCTACACCTTC
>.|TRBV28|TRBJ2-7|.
CASSPVWPYEQYF
TGTGCCAGCAGCCCCGTATGGCCCTACGAGCAGTACTTC
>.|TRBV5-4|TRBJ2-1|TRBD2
CASSLNSGRAYNEQFF
TGTGCCAGCAGCTTGAACAGCGGGAGGGCCTACAATGAGCAGTTCTTC
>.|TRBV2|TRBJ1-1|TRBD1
CASTWTGKGTEAFF
TGTGCCAGCACCTGGACAGGAAAAGGCACTGAAGCTTTCTTT
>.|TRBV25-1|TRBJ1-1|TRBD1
CASSAGGWTEAFF
TGTGCCAGCAGTGCAGGGGGGTGGACTGAAGCTTTCTTT
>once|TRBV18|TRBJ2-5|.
CASSPLSVTVETQYF
TGTGCCAGCTCACCTTTATCGGTGACGGTTGAGACCCAGTACTTC
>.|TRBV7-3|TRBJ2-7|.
CASSFRWAPGRTLTYEQYF
TGTGCCAGCAGCTTTCGGTGGGCACCGGGACGGACCCTTACCTACGAGCAGTACTTC
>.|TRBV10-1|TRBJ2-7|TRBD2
CASSELSSGAFDEQYF
TGCGCCAGCAGTGAACTATCTAGCGGGGCGTTTGACGAGCAGTACTTC
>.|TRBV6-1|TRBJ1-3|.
CASSEIGRGKGNTIYF
TGTGCCAGCAGTGAAATCGGGCGGGGGAAGGGTAACACCATATATTTT
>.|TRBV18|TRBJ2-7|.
CASSPSVPPYEQYF
TGTGCCAGCTCACCTTCGGTACCTCCCTACGAGCAGTACTTC
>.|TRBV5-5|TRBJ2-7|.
CASSPGSDEQYF
TGTGCCAGCAGTCCAGGGAGTGACGAGCAGTACTTC
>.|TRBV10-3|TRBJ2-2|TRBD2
CAASFASGGNTGELFF
TGTGCCGCCTCCTTCGCCTCGGGAGGGAACACCGGGGAGCTGTTTTTT
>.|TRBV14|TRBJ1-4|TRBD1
CASSQTWTGGNEKLFF
TGTGCCAGCAGCCAAACCTGGACAGGGGGAAATGAAAAACTGTTTTTT
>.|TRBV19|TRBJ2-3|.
CATAGLSTDTQYF
TGTGCCACCGCCGGCCTTAGCACAGATACGCAGTATTTT
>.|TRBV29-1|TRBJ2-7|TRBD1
CSATDRFYEQYF
TGCAGCGCCACGGACAGGTTCTACGAGCAGTACTTC
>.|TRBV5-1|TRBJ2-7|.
CASSPGPGTTTYEQYF
TGCGCCAGCAGTCCAGGACCGGGCACAACGACCTACGAGCAGTACTTC
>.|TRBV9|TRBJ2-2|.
CASSGRIGELFF
TGTGCCAGCAGCGGACGAATCGGGGAGCTGTTTTTT
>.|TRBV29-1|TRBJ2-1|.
CSVVGGSNEQFF
TGCAGCGTTGTTGGAGGCTCCAATGAGCAGTTCTTC
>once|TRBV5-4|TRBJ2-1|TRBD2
CASSSQTSGRGVYNEQFF
TGTGCCAGCAGCTCCCAGACTAGCGGGAGAGGTGTTTACAATGAGCAGTTCTTC
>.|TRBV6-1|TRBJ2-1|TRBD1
CASSDLGGEEQFF
TGTGCCAGCAGTGATTTAGGGGGCGAAGAGCAGTTCTTC
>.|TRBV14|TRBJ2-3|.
CASSRDSGYNTQYF
TGTGCCAGCAGCCGGGACAGCGGGTACAATACGCAGTATTTT
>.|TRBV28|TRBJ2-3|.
CASSPPGNSANTQYF
TGTGCCAGCAGCCCCCCCGGGAATAGCGCGAATACGCAGTATTTT
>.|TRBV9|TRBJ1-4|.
CASSVDPIGATNEKLFF
TGTGCCAGCAGCGTAGACCCTATCGGGGCAACTAATGAAAAACTGTTTTTT
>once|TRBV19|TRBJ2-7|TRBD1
CASSIDGTGAYEQYF
TGTGCCAGTAGTATAGATGGGACAGGGGCCTACGAGCAGTACTTC
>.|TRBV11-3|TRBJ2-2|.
CASSFSRGYTGELFF
TGTGCCAGCAGCTTCTCCAGGGGTTACACCGGGGAGCTGTTTTTT
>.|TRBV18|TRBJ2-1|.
CASSKTTYNEQFF
TGTGCCAGCTCCAAAACAACCTACAATGAGCAGTTCTTC
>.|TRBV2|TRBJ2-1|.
CASTRLNNEQFF
TGTGCCAGCACCCGACTTAACAATGAGCAGTTCTTC
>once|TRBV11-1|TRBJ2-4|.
CASSLGESVNIQYF
TGTGCCAGCAGCTTGGGGGAGTCGGTAAACATTCAGTACTTC
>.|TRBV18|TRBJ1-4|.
CASSPQVSTNEKLFF
TGTGCCAGCTCACCCCAGGTGTCAACTAATGAAAAACTGTTTTTT
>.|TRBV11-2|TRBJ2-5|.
CASSSVAEGETQYF
TGTGCCAGCAGCTCAGTAGCCGAGGGGGAGACCCAGTACTTC
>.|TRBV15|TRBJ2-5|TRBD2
CATSRDLAGGRQETQYF
TGTGCCACCAGCAGAGACCTAGCGGGAGGCCGACAAGAGACCCAGTACTTC
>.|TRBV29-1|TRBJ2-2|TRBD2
CSVLLAGVGGELFF
TGCAGCGTGCTACTAGCGGGAGTGGGCGGGGAGCTGTTTTTT